The rows below give T cell receptor beta chains drawn from one sample of a study of cytomegalovirus exposure and HLA in healthy donors. Measured with immunoSEQ multiplex PCR; TCRdb has only the in-frame clones, and not every one. Of about 170,000 clones detected, roughly 85% appear once; the ten largest clones hold approximately 2.5%. Specimen: PBMCs. These receptors were collected from a man aged 25-45 years in good health and CMV-seropositive. Both conserved end residues are part of each CDR3. D genes are given only for firm matches. Expanded clones are given a class, and other clones once, few, many or no size at all.

D,V,J,size,DNA,CDR3
-,TRBV28,TRBJ1-1,once,TGTGCCAGCAGTTTGGACAGCTACACTGAAGCTTTCTTT,CASSLDSYTEAFF
TRBD1,TRBV29-1,TRBJ2-2,-,TGCAGCGTTGAACCGGACAGGGCCTACACCGGGGAGCTGTTTTTT,CSVEPDRAYTGELFF
TRBD1,TRBV7-9,TRBJ2-1,-,TGTGCCAGCAGCACGGCGCAGGGGGATGAGCAGTTCTTC,CASSTAQGDEQFF
TRBD2,TRBV29-1,TRBJ2-7,-,TGCAGCGTTGTAGGGACTATAACCTACGAGCAGTACTTC,CSVVGTITYEQYF
-,TRBV7-2,TRBJ1-5,-,TGTGCCAGCAGCTTAGTCCCAGGGTATCAGCCCCAGCATTTT,CASSLVPGYQPQHF
TRBD2,TRBV10-3,TRBJ2-3,-,TGTGCCATCAAGGCGGGAGTGGCCACAGATACGCAGTATTTT,CAIKAGVATDTQYF
-,TRBV2,TRBJ2-3,few,TGTGCCAGCAGTGAAGACGGGACGCAGTATTTT,CASSEDGTQYF
TRBD1,TRBV5-5,TRBJ1-2,-,TGTGCCAGCAGCCCCACCCCCGAGGGGGCAGGGGGCTACACCTTC,CASSPTPEGAGGYTF
-,TRBV5-5,TRBJ1-5,-,TGTGCCAGCAGCCGCGGGTCGAATCAGCCCCAGCATTTT,CASSRGSNQPQHF
-,TRBV4-2,TRBJ1-2,-,TGTGCCAGCAGCCAAGATTGGCAGGGCCTGAACTATGGCTACACCTTC,CASSQDWQGLNYGYTF
TRBD1,TRBV30,TRBJ2-7,-,TGTGCCTGGAGCCCAGACAGGGGATACGAGCAGTACTTC,CAWSPDRGYEQYF
-,TRBV6-1,TRBJ2-3,once,TGTGCCACGTCATTTGGCGGGGCGCAGTATTTT,CATSFGGAQYF
-,TRBV7-8,TRBJ1-2,-,TGTGCCAGCAGTCCCCTATATGGCTACACCTTC,CASSPLYGYTF
TRBD1,TRBV27,TRBJ1-2,-,TGTGCCAGCAGTCTGTCGACTGGGACAGCTTTGGTTGGCTACACCTTC,CASSLSTGTALVGYTF
-,TRBV9,TRBJ1-3,-,TGTGCCAGCAGCCCGGGTCAAGTTGGAAACACCATATATTTT,CASSPGQVGNTIYF
-,TRBV6-1,TRBJ1-2,-,TGTGCCAGCAGTGGCGTGGGGCGGGCGGGGTATGGCTACACCTTC,CASSGVGRAGYGYTF
TRBD1,TRBV15,TRBJ1-1,-,TGTGCCACCAGCCCAGGGGGCCTCGAGGGGTATTATAACACTGAAGCTTTCTTT,CATSPGGLEGYYNTEAFF
TRBD1,TRBV7-2,TRBJ2-2,-,TGTGCCAGCAGCACCCTGACAGGGACGAACACCGGGGAGCTGTTTTTT,CASSTLTGTNTGELFF
TRBD2,TRBV4-2,TRBJ2-1,-,TGTGCCAGCAGCCAAGGGGGATCCGGGACTAGTGGGTTCTTC,CASSQGGSGTSGFF
-,TRBV2,TRBJ1-1,few,TGTGCCTCGGGTGGTAAGAACACTGAAGCTTTCTTT,CASGGKNTEAFF
TRBD2,TRBV5-6,TRBJ2-5,-,TGTGCCAGCAGCTTGAAGGGACTAGCGGGAGAGGGTAGAGAGACCCAGTACTTC,CASSLKGLAGEGRETQYF
TRBD2,TRBV9,TRBJ2-3,few,TGTGCCAGCAGCGGCGGACTAGCGGGAGGCGTAGATACGCAGTATTTT,CASSGGLAGGVDTQYF
-,TRBV6-1,TRBJ1-4,-,TGTGCCACCCGCGACTTTTCTCGGGGTGAAAAACTGTTTTTT,CATRDFSRGEKLFF
-,TRBV6-5,TRBJ2-2,-,TGTGCCAGCAGTGGACTGGCGGCGAACACCGGGGAGCTGTTTTTT,CASSGLAANTGELFF
-,TRBV5-1,TRBJ2-2,few,TGCGCCAGCAGCTTAGGGGATTATCCCGGGGAGCTGTTTTTT,CASSLGDYPGELFF
TRBD1,TRBV6-5,TRBJ2-7,-,TGTGCCAGCACGCCGACAGGGGCCAGCTCCTACGAGCAGTACTTC,CASTPTGASSYEQYF
TRBD2,TRBV6-1,TRBJ2-1,-,TGTGCCAGCAGTGATTGGCTAGCGGCCCACAATGAGCAGTTCTTC,CASSDWLAAHNEQFF
TRBD2,TRBV4-2,TRBJ2-2,once,TGTGCCAGCAGCCCCTTTTCGACTAGCGTACCTAGGTTGGCCGGGGAGCTGTTTTTT,CASSPFSTSVPRLAGELFF
-,TRBV7-3,TRBJ2-1,-,TGTGCCAGCAGCTTTGGATCGGGCTCCTACAATGAGCAGTTCTTC,CASSFGSGSYNEQFF
-,TRBV14,TRBJ2-7,-,TGTGCCAGCAGCCGGCAGGGATACGAGCAGTACTTC,CASSRQGYEQYF
-,TRBV7-2,TRBJ2-3,-,TGTGCCAGCAGCTTACGGAGAGACACAGATACGCAGTATTTT,CASSLRRDTDTQYF
TRBD2,TRBV4-3,TRBJ2-7,few,TGCGCCAGCAGCCAAGGGACTAGCCGGATCTACGAGCAGTACTTC,CASSQGTSRIYEQYF
TRBD2,TRBV10-1,TRBJ2-3,-,TGCGCCAGCAGTGAGTCGCGGGCTAGCGGAACAGATACGCAGTATTTT,CASSESRASGTDTQYF
-,TRBV5-4,TRBJ1-2,-,TGTGCCAGCATCCTTCAAGGGGGTATCGATGGCTACACCTTC,CASILQGGIDGYTF
TRBD2,TRBV19,TRBJ2-3,-,TGTGCCAGTAGCCCCGGGACTACGGTAAATACGCAGTATTTT,CASSPGTTVNTQYF
TRBD1,TRBV10-1,TRBJ1-1,-,TGCGCCAGCAGTGAGCCCGGGACAGTGAACACTGAAGCTTTCTTT,CASSEPGTVNTEAFF
TRBD1,TRBV19,TRBJ1-1,-,TGTGCCAGTAGTGGGACAGGGGGGCGAGATGAAGCTTTCTTT,CASSGTGGRDEAFF
-,TRBV18,TRBJ2-1,-,TGTGCCAGCTTCTTCTCAGGGGAGGGTGAGCAGTTCTTC,CASFFSGEGEQFF
-,TRBV19,TRBJ2-3,-,TGTGCCAGTAGTATCAACTACCGGAGAGATACGCAGTATTTT,CASSINYRRDTQYF